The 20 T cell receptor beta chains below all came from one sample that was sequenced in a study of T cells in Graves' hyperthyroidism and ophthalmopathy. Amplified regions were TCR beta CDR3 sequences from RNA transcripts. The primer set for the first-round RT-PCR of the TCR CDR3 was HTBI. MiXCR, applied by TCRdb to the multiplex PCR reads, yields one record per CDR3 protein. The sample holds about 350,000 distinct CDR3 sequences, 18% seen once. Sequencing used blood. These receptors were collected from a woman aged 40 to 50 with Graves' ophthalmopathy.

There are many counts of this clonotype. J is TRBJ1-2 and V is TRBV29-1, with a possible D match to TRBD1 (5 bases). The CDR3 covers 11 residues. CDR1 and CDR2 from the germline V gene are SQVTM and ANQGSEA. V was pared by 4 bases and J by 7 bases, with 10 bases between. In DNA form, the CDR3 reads TGCAGCGTTGCCGGGGGGGGTGGCTACACCTTC. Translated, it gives CSVAGGGGYTF.

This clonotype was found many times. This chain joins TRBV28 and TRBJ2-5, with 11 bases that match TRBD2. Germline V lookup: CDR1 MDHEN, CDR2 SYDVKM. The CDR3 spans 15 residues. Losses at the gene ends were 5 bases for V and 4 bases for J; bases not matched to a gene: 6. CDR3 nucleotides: TGTGCCAGCAGTACTAGGCTAGCGGGAGGAGAGACCCAGTACTTC. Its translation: CASSTRLAGGETQYF.

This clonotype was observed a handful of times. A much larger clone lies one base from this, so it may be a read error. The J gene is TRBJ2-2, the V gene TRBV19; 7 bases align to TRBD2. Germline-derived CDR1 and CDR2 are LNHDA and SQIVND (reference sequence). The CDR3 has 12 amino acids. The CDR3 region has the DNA TGTGCCACAGGGATATGGGGCGGGGGGCTGTTTTTT. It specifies CATGIWGGGLFF.

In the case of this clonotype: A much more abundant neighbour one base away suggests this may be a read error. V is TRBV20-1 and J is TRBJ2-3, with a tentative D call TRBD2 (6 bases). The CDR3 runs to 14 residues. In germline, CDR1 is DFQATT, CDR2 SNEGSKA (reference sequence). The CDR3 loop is CSARSVTSIDTQYF. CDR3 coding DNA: TGCAGTGCTAGAAGCGTAACTAGCATAGATACGCAGTATTTT.

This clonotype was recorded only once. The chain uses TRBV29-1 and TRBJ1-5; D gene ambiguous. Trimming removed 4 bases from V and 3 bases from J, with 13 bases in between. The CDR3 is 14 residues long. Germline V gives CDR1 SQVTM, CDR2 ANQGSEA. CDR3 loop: CSVVGTDINQPQHF. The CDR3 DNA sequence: TGCAGCGTTGTGGGTACAGATATCAATCAGCCCCAGCATTTT.

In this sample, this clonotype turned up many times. In nucleotides, the CDR3 is TGTGCCAGCAGTTTAGCGGTAATACTCTCCTACGAGCAGTACTTC. This translates into CASSLAVILSYEQYF. The chain carries TRBV28 and TRBJ2-7; D is unclear. With 2 bases removed from V and 0 bases from J, the gap between germline ends came to 11 bases. The CDR3 runs to 15 residues. CDR1 is MDHEN and CDR2 is SYDVKM in the germline V gene. The complete variable domain, with remaining parts taken from reference TRBV28 and TRBJ2-7, reads DVKVTQSSRYLVKRTGEKVFLECVQDMDHENMFWYRQDPGLGLRLIYFSYDVKMKEKGDIPEGYSVSREKKERFSLILESASTNQTSMYLCASSLAVILSYEQYFGPGTRLTVT.

DNA of the CDR3: TGTGCCAGCAGCATCATGGGGGGACTAAACTATGGCTACACCTTC. Its translation: CASSIMGGLNYGYTF. This rearrangement joins TRBV27 to TRBJ1-2, with D maybe TRBD1 (5 bases). The CDR3 length is 15 residues. The V end lost 6 bases, the J end lost 2 bases, and 16 bases lay between the germline ends. The germline V gene encodes CDR1 MNHEY and CDR2 SMNVEV (reference sequence).

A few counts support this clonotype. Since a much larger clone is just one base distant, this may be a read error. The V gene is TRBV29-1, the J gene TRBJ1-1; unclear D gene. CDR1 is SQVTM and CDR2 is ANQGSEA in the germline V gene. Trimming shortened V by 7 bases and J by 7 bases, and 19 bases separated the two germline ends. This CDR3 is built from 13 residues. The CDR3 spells CSGCIWPCVEAFF. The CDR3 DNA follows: TGCAGCGGTTGTATTTGGCCCTGCGTTGAAGCTTTCTTT. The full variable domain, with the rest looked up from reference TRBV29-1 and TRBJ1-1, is SAVISQKPSRDICQRGTSLTIQCQVDSQVTMMFWYRQQPGQSLTLIATANQGSEATYESGFVIDKFPISRPNLTFSTLTVSNMSPEDSSIYLCSGCIWPCVEAFFGQGTRLTVV.

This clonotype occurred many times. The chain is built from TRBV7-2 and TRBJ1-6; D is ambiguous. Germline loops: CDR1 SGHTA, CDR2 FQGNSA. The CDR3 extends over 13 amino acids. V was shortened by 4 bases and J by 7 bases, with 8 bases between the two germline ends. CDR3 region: CASSSSTNSPLHF. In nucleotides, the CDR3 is TGTGCCAGCAGCTCCTCGACGAATTCACCCCTCCACTTT.

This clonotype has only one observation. CDR3 sequence: CASSLIGQDTGELFF. As DNA, the CDR3 is TGTGCCAGCAGCTTAATAGGACAAGACACCGGGGAGCTGTTTTTT. The gene calls are TRBV7-3 and TRBJ2-2; the D gene is possibly TRBD1 (5 bases). The CDR3 runs to 15 residues. V was pared by 1 base and J by 3 bases, with 9 bases between. From germline, CDR1 is SGHTA and CDR2 FQGTGA.

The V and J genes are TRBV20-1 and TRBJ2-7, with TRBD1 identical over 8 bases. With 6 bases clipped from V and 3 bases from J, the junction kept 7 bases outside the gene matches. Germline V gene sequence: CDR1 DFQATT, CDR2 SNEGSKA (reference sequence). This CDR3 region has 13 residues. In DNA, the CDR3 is TGCAGTGCGTTAGGACAGGGAGGCTACGAGCAGTACTTC. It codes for CSALGQGGYEQYF.

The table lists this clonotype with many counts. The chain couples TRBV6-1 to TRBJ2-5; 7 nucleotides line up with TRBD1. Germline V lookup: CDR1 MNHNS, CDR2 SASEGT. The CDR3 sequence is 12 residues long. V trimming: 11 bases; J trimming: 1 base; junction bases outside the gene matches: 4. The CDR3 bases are TGTGCCGGTGGGACAGCCCAAGAGACCCAGTACTTC. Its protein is CAGGTAQETQYF.

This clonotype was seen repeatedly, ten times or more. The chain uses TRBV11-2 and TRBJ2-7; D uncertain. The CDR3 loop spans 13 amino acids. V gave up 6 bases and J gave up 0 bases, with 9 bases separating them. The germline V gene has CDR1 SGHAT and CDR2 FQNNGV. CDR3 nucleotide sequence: TGTGCCAGCAGGTATACAGACTCCTACGAGCAGTACTTC. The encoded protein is CASRYTDSYEQYF. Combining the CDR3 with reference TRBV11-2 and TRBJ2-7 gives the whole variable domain EAGVAQSPRYKIIEKRQSVAFWCNPISGHATLYWYQQILGQGPKLLIQFQNNGVVDDSQLPKDRFSAERLKGVDSTLKIQPAKLEDSAVYLCASRYTDSYEQYFGPGTRLTVT.

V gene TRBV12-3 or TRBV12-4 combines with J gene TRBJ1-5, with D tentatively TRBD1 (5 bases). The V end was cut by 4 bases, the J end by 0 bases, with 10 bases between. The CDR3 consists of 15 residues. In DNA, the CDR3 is TGTGCCAGCAGTTCCCCAGGGAATAGCAATCAGCCCCAGCATTTT. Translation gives CASSSPGNSNQPQHF.

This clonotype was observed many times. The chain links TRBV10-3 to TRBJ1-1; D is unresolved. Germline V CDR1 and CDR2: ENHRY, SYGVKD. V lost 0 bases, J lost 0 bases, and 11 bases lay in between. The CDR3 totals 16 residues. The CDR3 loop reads CAISESFGVMNTEAFF. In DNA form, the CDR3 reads TGTGCCATCAGTGAGTCGTTTGGGGTCATGAACACTGAAGCTTTCTTT.

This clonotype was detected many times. CDR3 region: CASSLKGEKLFF. DNA for the CDR3: TGTGCCAGCAGTTTAAAGGGAGAAAAACTGTTTTTT. The gene calls are TRBV28 and TRBJ1-4, with D uncertain. The CDR3 loop spans 12 amino acids. Trimming shortened V by 2 bases and J by 8 bases, and 6 bases separated the two germline ends. Germline CDR1 reads MDHEN; CDR2 reads SYDVKM.

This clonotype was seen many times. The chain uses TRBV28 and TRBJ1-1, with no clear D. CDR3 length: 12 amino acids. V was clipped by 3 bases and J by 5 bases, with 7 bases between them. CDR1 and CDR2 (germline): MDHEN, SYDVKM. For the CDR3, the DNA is TGTGCCAGCAGTTTTAGGGTAACTGAAGCTTTCTTT. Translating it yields CASSFRVTEAFF.

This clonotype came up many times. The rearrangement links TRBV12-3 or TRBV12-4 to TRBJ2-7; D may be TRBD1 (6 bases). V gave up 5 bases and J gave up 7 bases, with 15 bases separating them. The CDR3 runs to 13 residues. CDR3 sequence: CASSPQGRAEQYF. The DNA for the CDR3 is TGTGCCAGCAGTCCACAGGGCCGGGCTGAGCAGTACTTC.

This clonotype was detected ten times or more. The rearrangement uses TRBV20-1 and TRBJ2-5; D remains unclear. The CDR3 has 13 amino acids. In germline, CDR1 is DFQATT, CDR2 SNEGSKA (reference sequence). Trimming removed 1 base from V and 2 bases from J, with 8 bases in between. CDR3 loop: CSARAGWQETQYF. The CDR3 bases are TGCAGTGCTAGAGCTGGATGGCAAGAGACCCAGTACTTC.

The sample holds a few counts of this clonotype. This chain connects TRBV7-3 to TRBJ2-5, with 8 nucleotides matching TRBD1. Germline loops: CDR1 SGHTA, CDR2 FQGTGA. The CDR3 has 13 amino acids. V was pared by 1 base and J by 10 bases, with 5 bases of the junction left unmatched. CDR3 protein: CASSLSSGGDQYF. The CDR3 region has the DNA TGTGCCAGCAGCTTAAGTTCAGGGGGCGACCAGTACTTC.